One and the same sample provided the 27 T cell receptor beta chains below, sequenced in a study of human T cells and chemical hapten exposure. TCRdb reanalysed the RACE reads using MiXCR and keeps one entry per CDR3 protein. The table includes about 300,000 distinct CDR3 sequences, approximately 5.8% detected once. Time point of the sample: pre-sensitization, week 0. Sample treatment: therapeutic diphenylcyclopropenone sensitization with weekly scalp DPC. This material consisted of whole blood, taken in connection with sensitization to the hapten diphenylcyclopropenone (DPC). The receptors shown here come from a woman between 18 and 30 years old with alopecia areata. Some clones in this sample may be carry-over from other donors' samples.

This clonotype has a handful of counts. The chain joins TRBV2 to TRBJ1-1, with D perhaps matching TRBD1 (5 bases). The length of the CDR3 is 13 residues. The V and J ends lost 6 bases and 4 bases respectively, with 12 bases between them. Germline-derived CDR1 and CDR2 are SNHLY and FYNNEI. CDR3 region: CASRMVGGTEAFF. The CDR3 nucleotides read TGTGCCAGCAGAATGGTTGGGGGCACTGAAGCTTTCTTT.

This clonotype was counted between two and nine times. J is TRBJ1-5 and V is TRBV20-1; D perhaps matches TRBD1 (6 bases). The CDR3 extends over 13 amino acids. Germline lookup yields CDR1 DFQATT and CDR2 SNEGSKA (reference sequence). V was shortened by 7 bases and J by 2 bases, with 12 bases between the two germline ends. As DNA, the CDR3 is TGCAGTGTTTGGGGGCGCGGCAATCAGCCCCAGCATTTT. Protein: CSVWGRGNQPQHF.

This clonotype was found a few times. This rearrangement joins TRBV5-4 to TRBJ1-1; possibly TRBD1 for D (6 bases). CDR3 length equals 15 residues. CDR1 is SGHNT and CDR2 is YYREEE in the germline V gene (reference sequence). V shed 0 bases and J shed 3 bases, with 12 bases lying between them. CDR3 residues: CASSLGGGSYTEAFF. The CDR3 nucleotides read TGTGCCAGCAGCTTGGGCGGGGGCTCGTACACTGAAGCTTTCTTT.

On this clonotype: The germline gene is not matched at one end of the junction; a read error may be the cause. The chain has TRBV18 and TRBJ1-5, with 10 bases matching TRBD1. Germline V lookup: CDR1 KGHSH, CDR2 LQKENI. The CDR3 loop spans 15 amino acids. The DNA for the CDR3 is TGTGCCAGCTCACCACCGGGGACAGGGGATCAGCCCAAGCATTTT. Translated, it gives CASSPPGTGDQPKHF.

This clonotype has at least ten counts. J is TRBJ2-5 and V is TRBV6-5; D call uncertain. The CDR3 consists of 12 residues. The germline V gene encodes CDR1 MNHEY and CDR2 SVGAGI. The V end was cut by 8 bases, the J end by 4 bases, with 11 bases between. The CDR3 region is CASRGALETQYF. CDR3 bases: TGTGCCAGCCGCGGAGCCTTAGAGACCCAGTACTTC.

This clonotype showed up just a few times. The chain is built from TRBV6-5 and TRBJ2-1; the D gene is possibly TRBD2 (7 bases). In germline, CDR1 is MNHEY, CDR2 SVGAGI. The CDR3 sequence is 16 residues long. The V gene lost 5 bases and the J gene lost 7 bases, with 21 bases spanning the gap. The CDR3 bases are TGTGCCAGCAGTGCCTCCCTGGGGGGGGCGTTGAATGAGCAGTTCTTC. This sequence encodes CASSASLGGALNEQFF.

Many counts were recorded for this clonotype. In DNA form, the CDR3 reads TGTGCCAGCAGCTTGGAAGGGATCGGGGAGCTGTTTTTT. This translates into CASSLEGIGELFF. The rearrangement links TRBV7-9 to TRBJ2-2; D gene unclear. The CDR3 is made up of 13 amino acids. V lost 3 bases and J 7 bases, leaving 9 bases between the germline ends. Germline V lookup: CDR1 SEHNR, CDR2 FQNEAQ (reference sequence).

The chain has TRBV20-1 and TRBJ1-2, with 7 bases matching TRBD1. V trimming: 1 base; J trimming: 3 bases; junction bases outside the gene matches: 5. Per the germline V gene, CDR1 is DFQATT and CDR2 is SNEGSKA (reference sequence). CDR3 length equals 14 residues. The CDR3 sequence is CSARVMGTDYGYTF. CDR3 DNA sequence: TGCAGTGCTAGAGTAATGGGGACAGACTATGGCTACACCTTC.

This clonotype has a count of ten or more. The V gene is TRBV9, the J gene TRBJ1-1, with D possibly TRBD1 on 6 matching bases. Germline assignment: CDR1 SGDLS and CDR2 YYNGEE. Trimming left V 4 bases short and J 1 base short, with 14 bases between. CDR3 length: 15 residues. Written as DNA, the CDR3 is TGTGCCAGCAGCCCCCAGGGGATTTGGAACACTGAAGCTTTCTTT. This codes for CASSPQGIWNTEAFF.

This sequence joins TRBV10-3 and TRBJ2-3; TRBD2 is a possible D gene (5 bases). Trimming stripped 0 bases from V and 1 base from J, with 14 bases between. This CDR3 comprises 17 residues. Germline assignment: CDR1 ENHRY and CDR2 SYGVKD. In nucleotides, the CDR3 is TGTGCCATCAGTGAGTCGGAGGCGGTACCCGGCACAGATACGCAGTATTTT. This codes for CAISESEAVPGTDTQYF.

In this sample, this clonotype turned up many times. The genes are TRBV7-2 and TRBJ2-3; 9 nucleotides align to TRBD2. The CDR3 has 15 amino acids. Looked up from germline, CDR1 is SGHTA and CDR2 is FQGNSA. The trim removed 3 bases at V and 6 bases at J, leaving 7 bases unmatched. The CDR3 DNA sequence: TGTGCCAGCAGCTTCGTAGCGGGGGCCAAGGATACGCAGTATTTT. Encoded protein: CASSFVAGAKDTQYF.

This clonotype was picked up many times. This chain connects TRBV28 to TRBJ1-1; D is unclear. Germline V gene sequence: CDR1 MDHEN, CDR2 SYDVKM. There are 14 residues in the CDR3. Trimming stripped 5 bases from V and 5 bases from J, with 15 bases between. The CDR3 loop is CASSPPPVGTEAFF. In DNA form, the CDR3 reads TGTGCCAGCAGTCCTCCCCCCGTTGGAACTGAAGCTTTCTTT.

Many counts were recorded for this clonotype. The rearrangement links TRBV7-2 to TRBJ1-1; 7 nucleotides line up with TRBD1. This CDR3 has 15 amino acids. Germline V lookup: CDR1 SGHTA, CDR2 FQGNSA. J gave up 2 bases and V 5 bases, and 8 bases lay outside the gene matches. The CDR3 spells CASSLQTGRNTEAFF. The CDR3 nucleotides are TGTGCCAGCAGCCTCCAGACAGGGCGAAACACTGAAGCTTTCTTT.

This clonotype was seen many times. The chain joins TRBV12-3 or TRBV12-4 to TRBJ2-2; D may match TRBD1 or TRBD2 (5 bases each). V was pared by 5 bases and J by 11 bases, with 18 bases between. The CDR3 consists of 14 residues. CDR3 loop: CASSPWDVNFELFF. CDR3 sequence (DNA): TGTGCCAGCAGTCCATGGGACGTCAACTTCGAGCTGTTTTTT.

V usage is TRBV24-1 and J usage is TRBJ2-2, with D perhaps being TRBD1 or TRBD2 (6 bases each). CDR3 length: 16 amino acids. Per germline, CDR1 KGHDR and CDR2 SFDVKD. V gave up 2 bases and J gave up 3 bases, with 12 bases separating them. CDR3 sequence reads: CATSDSGRGDTGELFF. In DNA form, the CDR3 reads TGTGCCACCAGTGATTCTGGTAGGGGGGACACCGGGGAGCTGTTTTTT.

In this sample, this clonotype turned up a few times. This rearrangement joins TRBV4-3 to TRBJ1-2, with TRBD1 identical over 7 bases. V gave up 7 bases and J gave up 4 bases; unmatched junction bases: 24. The CDR3 spans 19 residues. CDR1 is LGHNA, CDR2 YSLEER, per germline. Here the CDR3 reads CASITNQTGTTISIYGYTF. Here the CDR3 DNA reads TGCGCCAGCATCACAAACCAGACAGGGACGACGATCTCGATCTATGGCTACACCTTC.

V is TRBV7-9 and J is TRBJ1-2, with D maybe TRBD1 (5 bases). V was cut by 5 bases and J by 1 base, with 14 bases left in between. The germline gives CDR1 SEHNR, CDR2 FQNEAQ (reference sequence). The CDR3 is 15 residues long. The CDR3 nucleotides read TGTGCCAGCAGCCCCTCAGAAGGGGTTAACTATGGCTACACCTTC. Its translation: CASSPSEGVNYGYTF.

This sequence joins TRBV13 and TRBJ1-4; TRBD1 matches at 7 bases. The V gene end was trimmed by 3 bases and the J gene end by 7 bases; junction bases not matched to a gene: 8. Germline CDR1 is PRHDT and CDR2 is FYEKMQ (reference sequence). The CDR3 runs 15 residues. The CDR3 region is CASSLIGQASEKLFF. CDR3 coding DNA: TGTGCCAGCAGCTTGATCGGACAGGCCTCTGAAAAACTGTTTTTT.

The sample holds many counts of this clonotype. The chain employs TRBV5-1 and TRBJ2-3; D not resolved. The V end was cut by 1 base, the J end by 6 bases, with 9 bases between. CDR1 is SGHRS, CDR2 YFSETQ, per germline. This CDR3 has 13 residues. CDR3 region: CASSLWIQDTQYF. The DNA of the CDR3 is TGCGCCAGCAGCTTGTGGATTCAGGATACGCAGTATTTT.

This clonotype was observed at least ten times. The J gene is TRBJ2-5, the V gene TRBV7-9; D may be TRBD1 (6 bases). The V end lost 3 bases, the J end lost 2 bases, and 13 bases lay between the germline ends. The germline V gene has CDR1 SEHNR and CDR2 FQNEAQ (reference sequence). The CDR3 has 15 residues. The CDR3 sequence is CASSLTGQRQETQYF. CDR3 DNA: TGTGCCAGCAGCTTGACCGGACAGAGACAAGAGACCCAGTACTTC.

The rearrangement links TRBV4-1 to TRBJ1-1; TRBD1 might be the D (5 bases). The CDR3 length is 12 residues. The ends were cut back, 2 bases at V and 6 bases at J, with 7 bases in the middle. Germline loops: CDR1 MGHRA, CDR2 YSYEKL. CDR3 sequence: CASSQRGSEAFF. DNA for the CDR3: TGCGCCAGCAGCCAAAGGGGCTCTGAAGCTTTCTTT.

This clonotype was found many times. The chain couples TRBV20-1 to TRBJ1-1; perhaps TRBD1 as D (5 bases). Trimming shortened V by 6 bases and J by 9 bases, and 23 bases separated the two germline ends. The CDR3 extends over 14 amino acids. CDR1 is DFQATT and CDR2 is SNEGSKA in the germline V gene (reference sequence). The DNA for the CDR3 is TGCAGTGCCCCATTCCAGGGAGTTACCTATCAAGCTTTCTTT. This sequence encodes CSAPFQGVTYQAFF.

This clonotype was observed many times. V and J are TRBV7-9 and TRBJ1-1; D call uncertain. The CDR3 covers 14 residues. The V gene's germline CDR1 is SEHNR and CDR2 FQNEAQ (reference sequence). V shed 4 bases and J shed 11 bases, with 20 bases lying between them. In nucleotides, the CDR3 is TGTGCCAGCAGCTCCGATCTGCGATTATTGGGGGCTTTCTTT. Its translation is CASSSDLRLLGAFF.

This clonotype was observed at least ten times. The chain recombines TRBV6-1 with TRBJ2-1; 12 bases agree with TRBD1. The CDR3 contains 16 residues. Germline-derived CDR1 and CDR2 are MNHNS and SASEGT. V trimming: 2 bases; J trimming: 8 bases; junction bases outside the gene matches: 7. The CDR3 region is CASSEFGTGGSYEQFF. The CDR3 DNA is TGTGCCAGCAGTGAATTTGGGACAGGGGGCTCCTATGAGCAGTTCTTC.

This clonotype has ten or more counts. The genes are TRBV7-9 and TRBJ2-3, with D possibly TRBD2 on 6 matching bases. V was trimmed by 10 bases and J by 4 bases, leaving 21 bases between them. CDR1 is SEHNR, CDR2 FQNEAQ, per germline (reference sequence). The CDR3 has 15 amino acids. The CDR3 bases are TGTGCCACACAAAGGGACTCAGTTAGTTCAGATACGCAGTATTTT. Its translation is CATQRDSVSSDTQYF.

The rearrangement links TRBV7-2 to TRBJ1-2; 11 bases agree with TRBD1. Trimming at V came to 1 base and at J to 5 bases, leaving 9 bases not matched to a gene. This CDR3 spans 17 amino acids. CDR1 SGHTA and CDR2 FQGNSA come from the germline V gene. The CDR3 DNA reads as TGTGCCAGCAGCTTAGTGAGGACAGGGGGCGCAGGGTATGGCTACACCTTC. Amino acids: CASSLVRTGGAGYGYTF.

This chain connects TRBV27 to TRBJ1-5; D is perhaps TRBD1 (5 bases). CDR1 is MNHEY, CDR2 SMNVEV, per germline (reference sequence). V lost 6 bases, J lost 3 bases, and 21 bases lay in between. This CDR3 comprises 17 residues. For the CDR3, the DNA is TGTGCCAGCAGCCCTAAAAGCGGGGCGAGCTTCAATCAGCCCCAGCATTTT. Its translation: CASSPKSGASFNQPQHF.